This T cell receptor (beta chain) was captured by sequencing in a study of blood T cell repertoires in COVID-19. Study information: Samples taken during acute and convalescent COVID-19 were collected in the United States, Italy and Spain. Sources were T cells, B-cell-depleted T cells, or PBMCs; the material itself was cDNA or gDNA.

Concerning this clone: A read error may produce the germline difference seen at one junction end.

In germline, CDR1 is MDHEN, CDR2 SYDVKM. The CDR3 is 13 amino acids. The repertoire was sequenced with immunoSEQ multiplex PCR; TCRdb's copy has only in-frame clones and lacks some. The sample lists roughly 150,000 clones, about 90% seen once, with under 4.5% in the top ten. The chain couples TRBV28 to TRBJ2-3, with 8 bases fitting TRBD2. This sequence was found in a woman in her 70s with acute or convalescent COVID-19. Material: peripheral blood. The CDR3 coding sequence is TGTGCCAGCAGTTTTTCAGGGACTAGAGGTTCCGATTTT. The encoded protein is CASSFSGTRGSDF.